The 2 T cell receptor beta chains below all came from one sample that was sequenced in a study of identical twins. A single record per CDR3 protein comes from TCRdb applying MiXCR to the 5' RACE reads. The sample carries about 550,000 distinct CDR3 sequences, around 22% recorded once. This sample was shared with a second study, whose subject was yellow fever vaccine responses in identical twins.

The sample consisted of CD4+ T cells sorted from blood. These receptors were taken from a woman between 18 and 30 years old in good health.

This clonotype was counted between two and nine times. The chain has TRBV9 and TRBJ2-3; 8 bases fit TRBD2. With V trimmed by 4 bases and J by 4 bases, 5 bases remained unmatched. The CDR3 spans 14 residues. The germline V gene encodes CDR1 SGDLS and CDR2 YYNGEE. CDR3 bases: TGTGCCAGCAGCTTTAGCGGGAATCCAGATACGCAGTATTTT. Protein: CASSFSGNPDTQYF.

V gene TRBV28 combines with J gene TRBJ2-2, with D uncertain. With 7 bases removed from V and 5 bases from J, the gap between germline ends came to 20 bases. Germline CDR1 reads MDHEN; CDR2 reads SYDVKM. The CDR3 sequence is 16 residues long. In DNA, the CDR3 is TGTGCCAGCATCACCGCGGAAGGCTTTGGGACCGGGGAGCTGTTTTTT. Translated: CASITAEGFGTGELFF.